This is a list of T cell receptor beta chains from one sample in a study of T cell responses to AZD1222 COVID-19 vaccine. Measured with immunoSEQ multiplex PCR; TCRdb has only the in-frame clones, and not every one. The top ten clones hold approximately 1.5% of a sample with around 170,000 clones, 90% of them seen once. The sample consisted of peripheral blood, taken on day 0 of AZD1222 vaccination. The receptors shown here come from an adult in good health. Each CDR3 is given with its conserved first and last residue. Fields, in order: CDR3 length, clone size, V gene, J gene, CDR3 protein. Expanded clones get a size class; other rows say once, few or many, or leave the size out.

19	once	TRBV27	TRBJ1-1	CASSLSIVGTPGGVTEAFF
17	.	TRBV11-3	TRBJ1-1	CASNRFLGTGRNTEAFF
14	.	TRBV3-1/TRBV3-2	TRBJ1-2	CASSLLHTGNGYTF
14	.	TRBV7-2	TRBJ2-7	CASSSTGGSYEQYF
16	.	TRBV5-1	TRBJ1-5	CASSLGQRNSNQPQHF
12	.	TRBV10-1	TRBJ2-1	CARGGPYNEQFF
15	.	TRBV18	TRBJ2-5	CASSPLEAYQETQYF
14	.	TRBV24-1	TRBJ2-7	CATSDSGTNYEQYF
16	.	TRBV19	TRBJ1-5	CASRSRGGVRGQPQHF
16	few	TRBV11-3	TRBJ2-3	CASSLESQGPRFTQYF
16	.	TRBV5-1	TRBJ1-1	CASSLGQGAWDTEAFF
14	.	TRBV6-2/TRBV6-3	TRBJ1-5	CASSKQGGNQPQHF
14	once	TRBV28	TRBJ2-7	CASTTEGSVYEQYF